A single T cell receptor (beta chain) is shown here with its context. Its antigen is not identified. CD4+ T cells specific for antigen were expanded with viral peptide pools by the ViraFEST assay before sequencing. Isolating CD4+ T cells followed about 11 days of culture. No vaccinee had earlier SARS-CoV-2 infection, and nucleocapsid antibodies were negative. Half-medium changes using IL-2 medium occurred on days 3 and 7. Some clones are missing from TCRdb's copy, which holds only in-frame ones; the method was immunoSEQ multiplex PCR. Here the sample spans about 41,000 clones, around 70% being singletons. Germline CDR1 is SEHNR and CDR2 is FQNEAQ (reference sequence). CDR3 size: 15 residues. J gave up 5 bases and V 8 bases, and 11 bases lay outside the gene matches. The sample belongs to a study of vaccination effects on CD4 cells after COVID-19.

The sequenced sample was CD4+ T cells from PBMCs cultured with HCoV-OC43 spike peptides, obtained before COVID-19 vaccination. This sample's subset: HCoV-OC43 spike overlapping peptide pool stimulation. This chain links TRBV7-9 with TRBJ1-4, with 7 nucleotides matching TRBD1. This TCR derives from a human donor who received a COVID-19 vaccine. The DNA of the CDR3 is TGTGCCAGCGGTCTTTCTGCAGGGGGGAATGAAAAACTGTTTTTT. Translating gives CASGLSAGGNEKLFF.